Included here is one T cell receptor beta chain sequence, with context. Repertoires were generated with immunoSEQ multiplex PCR, while TCRdb's copy carries only in-frame clones and drops some. The sample consists of over 250,000 clones, nearly 90% of them appearing once. V was shortened by 5 bases and J by 7 bases, with 11 bases between the two germline ends. The CDR3 is 12 residues long. Assignments of participants to cohorts depended upon their own reported clinical history. The sample is drawn from a study of blood T cell repertoires in COVID-19. The chain links TRBV12-3 or TRBV12-4 to TRBJ1-1, with D perhaps matching TRBD1 (5 bases). Sequenced sample: PBMCs or T cells enriched from blood (not recorded which). This receptor was taken from a woman aged 55 to 70 who had recovered from COVID-19. The CDR3 region is CASSQRQFEAFF. Written as DNA, the CDR3 is TGTGCCAGCAGTCAACGACAGTTTGAAGCTTTCTTT.